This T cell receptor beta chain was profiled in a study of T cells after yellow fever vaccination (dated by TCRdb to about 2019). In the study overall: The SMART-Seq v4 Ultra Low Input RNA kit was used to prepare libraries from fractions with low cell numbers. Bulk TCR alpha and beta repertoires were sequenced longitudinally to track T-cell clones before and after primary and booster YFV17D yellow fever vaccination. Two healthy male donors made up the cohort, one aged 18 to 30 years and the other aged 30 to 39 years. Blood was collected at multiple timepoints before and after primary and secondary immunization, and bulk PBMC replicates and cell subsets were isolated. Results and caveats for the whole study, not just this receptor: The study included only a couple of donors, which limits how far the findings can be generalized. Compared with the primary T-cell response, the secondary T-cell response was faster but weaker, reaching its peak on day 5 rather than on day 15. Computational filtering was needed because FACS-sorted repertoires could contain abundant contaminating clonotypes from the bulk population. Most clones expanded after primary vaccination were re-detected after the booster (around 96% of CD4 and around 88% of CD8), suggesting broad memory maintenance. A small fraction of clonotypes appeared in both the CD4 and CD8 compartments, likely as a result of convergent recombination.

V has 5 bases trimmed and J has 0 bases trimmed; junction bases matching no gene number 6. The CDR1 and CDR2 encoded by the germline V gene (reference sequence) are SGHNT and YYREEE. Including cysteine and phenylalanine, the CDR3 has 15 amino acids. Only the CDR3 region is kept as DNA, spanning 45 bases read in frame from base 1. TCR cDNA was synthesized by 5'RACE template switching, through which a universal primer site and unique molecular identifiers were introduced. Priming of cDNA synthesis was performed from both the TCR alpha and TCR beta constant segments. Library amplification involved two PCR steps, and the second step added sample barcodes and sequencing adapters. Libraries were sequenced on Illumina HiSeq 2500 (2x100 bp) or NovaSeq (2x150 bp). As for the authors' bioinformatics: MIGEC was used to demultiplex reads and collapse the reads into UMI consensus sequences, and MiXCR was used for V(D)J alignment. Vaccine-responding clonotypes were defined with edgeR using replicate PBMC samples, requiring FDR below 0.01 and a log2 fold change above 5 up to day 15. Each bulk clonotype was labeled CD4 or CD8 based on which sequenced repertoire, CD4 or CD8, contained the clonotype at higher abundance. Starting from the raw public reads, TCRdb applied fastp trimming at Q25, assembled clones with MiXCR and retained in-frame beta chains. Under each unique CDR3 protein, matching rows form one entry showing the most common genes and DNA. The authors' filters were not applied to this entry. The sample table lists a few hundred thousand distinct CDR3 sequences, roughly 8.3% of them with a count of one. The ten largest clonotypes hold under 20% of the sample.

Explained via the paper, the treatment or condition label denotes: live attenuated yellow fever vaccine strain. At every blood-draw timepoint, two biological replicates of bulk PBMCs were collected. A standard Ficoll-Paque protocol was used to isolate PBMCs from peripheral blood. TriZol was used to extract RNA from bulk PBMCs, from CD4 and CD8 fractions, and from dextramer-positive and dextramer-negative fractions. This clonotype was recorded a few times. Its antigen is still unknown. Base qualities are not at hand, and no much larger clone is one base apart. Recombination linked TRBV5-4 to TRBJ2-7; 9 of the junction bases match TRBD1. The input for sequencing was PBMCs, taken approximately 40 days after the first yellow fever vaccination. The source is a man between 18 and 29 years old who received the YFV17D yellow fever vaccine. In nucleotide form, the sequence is TGTGCCAGCAGTCGGACAGGGGAAAGCTCCTACGAGCAGTACTTC. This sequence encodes CASSRTGESSYEQYF.